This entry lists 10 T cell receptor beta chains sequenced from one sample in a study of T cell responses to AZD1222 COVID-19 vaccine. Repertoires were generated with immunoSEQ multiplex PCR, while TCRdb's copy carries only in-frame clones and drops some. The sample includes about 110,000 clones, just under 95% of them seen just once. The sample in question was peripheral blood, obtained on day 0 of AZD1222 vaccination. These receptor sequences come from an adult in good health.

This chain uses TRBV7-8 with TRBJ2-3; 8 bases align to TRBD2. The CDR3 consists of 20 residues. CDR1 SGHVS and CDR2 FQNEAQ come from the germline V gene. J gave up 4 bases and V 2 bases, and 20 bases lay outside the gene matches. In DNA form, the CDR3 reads TGTGCCAGCAGCTTACATTTATTATCGCTGGGTACGGGAGGGCCAGATACGCAGTATTTT. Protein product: CASSLHLLSLGTGGPDTQYF.

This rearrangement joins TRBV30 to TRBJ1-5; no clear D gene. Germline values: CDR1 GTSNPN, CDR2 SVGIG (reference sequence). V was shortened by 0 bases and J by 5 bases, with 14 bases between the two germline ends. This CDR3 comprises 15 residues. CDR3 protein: CAWSVLGEVDQPQHF. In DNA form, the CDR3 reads TGTGCCTGGAGTGTACTGGGAGAGGTAGATCAGCCCCAGCATTTT.

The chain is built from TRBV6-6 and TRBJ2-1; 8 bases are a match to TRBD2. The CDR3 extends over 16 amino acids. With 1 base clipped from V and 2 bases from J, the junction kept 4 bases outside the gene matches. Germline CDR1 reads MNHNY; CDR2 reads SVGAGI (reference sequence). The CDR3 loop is CASSYYQREPYNEQFF. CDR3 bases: TGTGCCAGCAGTTACTACCAGCGGGAGCCCTACAATGAGCAGTTCTTC.

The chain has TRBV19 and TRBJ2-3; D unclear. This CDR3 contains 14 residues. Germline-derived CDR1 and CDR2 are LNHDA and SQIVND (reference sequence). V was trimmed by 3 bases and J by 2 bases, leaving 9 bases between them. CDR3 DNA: TGTGCCAGTAGTATGGCACCGTTCACAGATACGCAGTATTTT. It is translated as CASSMAPFTDTQYF. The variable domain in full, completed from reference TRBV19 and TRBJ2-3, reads DGGITQSPKYLFRKEGQNVTLSCEQNLNHDAMYWYRQDPGQGLRLIYYSQIVNDFQKGDIAEGYSVSREKKESFPLTVTSAQKNPTAFYLCASSMAPFTDTQYFGPGTRLTVL.

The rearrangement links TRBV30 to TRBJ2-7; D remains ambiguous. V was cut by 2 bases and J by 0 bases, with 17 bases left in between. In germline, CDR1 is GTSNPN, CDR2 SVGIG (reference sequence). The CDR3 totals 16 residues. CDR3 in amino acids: CAWSQSWGWDSYEQYF. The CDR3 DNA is TGTGCCTGGAGTCAATCGTGGGGTTGGGACTCCTACGAGCAGTACTTC.

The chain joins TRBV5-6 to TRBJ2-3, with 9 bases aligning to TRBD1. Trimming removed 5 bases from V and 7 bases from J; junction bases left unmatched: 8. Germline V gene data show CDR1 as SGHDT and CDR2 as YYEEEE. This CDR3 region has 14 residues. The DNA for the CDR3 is TGTGCCAGCAGTCCGGGACAGGGCTACAATACGCAGTATTTT. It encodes CASSPGQGYNTQYF.

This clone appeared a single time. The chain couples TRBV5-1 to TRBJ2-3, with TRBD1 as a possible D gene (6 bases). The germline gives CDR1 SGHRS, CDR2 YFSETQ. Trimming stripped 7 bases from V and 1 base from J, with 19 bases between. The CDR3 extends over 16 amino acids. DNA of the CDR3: TGCGCCAGCGCCTCCCGGAGACAGGTTGGCACAGATACGCAGTATTTT. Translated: CASASRRQVGTDTQYF.

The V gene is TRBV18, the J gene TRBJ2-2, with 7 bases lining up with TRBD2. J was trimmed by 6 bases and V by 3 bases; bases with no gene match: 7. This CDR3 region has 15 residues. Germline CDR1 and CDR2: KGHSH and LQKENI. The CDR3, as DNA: TGTGCCAGCTCACCTTGGGCCCGGGGGGCCGGGGAGCTGTTTTTT. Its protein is CASSPWARGAGELFF.

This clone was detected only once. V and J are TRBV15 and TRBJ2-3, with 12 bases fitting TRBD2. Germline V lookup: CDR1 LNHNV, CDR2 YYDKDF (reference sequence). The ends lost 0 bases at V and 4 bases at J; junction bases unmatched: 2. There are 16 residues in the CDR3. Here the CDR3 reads CATSRELAGGPDTQYF. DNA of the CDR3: TGTGCCACCAGCAGAGAACTAGCGGGAGGTCCAGATACGCAGTATTTT.

The CDR3 loop reads CASSSDQGQPQHF. The CDR3 DNA follows: TGCGCCAGCAGCTCGGATCAGGGACAGCCCCAGCATTTT. The V gene is TRBV5-1, the J gene TRBJ1-5, with a possible D match to TRBD1 (5 bases). V shed 3 bases and J shed 7 bases, with 11 bases lying between them. The CDR3 has 13 residues. Germline lookup yields CDR1 SGHRS and CDR2 YFSETQ.